This T cell receptor beta chain originates from a study of monozygotic twins with inflammatory bowel disease (dated by TCRdb to the late 2010s). About the full investigation: The complete study included around 30 monozygotic twin pairs: 19 IBD-discordant Danish pairs and nine German pairs, of which four were IBD-concordant and five were IBD-discordant. Disease-associated traits were sought mainly through comparisons between IBD patients and their genetically identical healthy co-twins within discordant pairs. Each individual had, on average, about 151 000 unique TCRalpha sequences and 181 000 unique TCRbeta sequences available for analysis. The study at large found these results: Because patients were on differing immunosuppressive treatments, the repertoires may have picked up extra background noise and inter-individual variability. The analysis was unable to tell different T cell subtypes apart. No difference in repertoire similarity was observed between concordant and discordant twins, possibly owing to limited statistical power. The results gave no support for a single strong signal or clonotype linked to IBD. IBD patients shared fewer clonotypes with other individuals than healthy twins did, most markedly in patients showing signs of disease activity. TCRbeta repertoire diversity, by inverse Simpson index, was decreased in IBD patients compared with their healthy co-twins.

The CDR3, from cysteine to phenylalanine, totals 14 residues. No nucleotide data were recorded. The germline V gene yields SGHTA for CDR1 and FQGTGA for CDR2. The library was produced with 5' RACE. For each TCR library, around 3,500 ng of total RNA was used. For each sample, cDNA synthesis with SMARTScribe reverse transcriptase was split into eight separate reactions. During cDNA synthesis, template switching was used to introduce unique molecular identifiers that contained a 6-nucleotide sample barcode. Amplification of TCRalpha and TCRbeta cDNA involved two nested PCRs of approximately 16 and 10 cycles, and each PCR was followed by bead purification. Before amplification, the cDNA was both treated with uracil DNA-glycosylase and purified with the QIAquick PCR purification kit. The second PCR added Illumina TruSeq-compatible adapters along with sample-specific barcodes. TapeStation and Qubit were used to check library quality and concentration, and around 4.7 ng of each library was pooled. Sequencing of pooled libraries was carried out on an Illumina HiSeq2500 single-index Rapid Run using 2 x 100 bp reads and custom sequencing primers. In the original analysis: MiGEC version 1.2.6 was used for UMI-based consensus assembly to correct PCR and sequencing errors. MiXCR version 2.1.1 handled V(D)J alignment, clonotype assembly and CDR3 extraction. To normalise gene usage, clonotype sharing and MAIT/NKT TCR abundance, the analysis used the top 1000, 10 000 and 20 000 clonotypes per sample. After downsampling to 27 000 UMIs, diversity was calculated as the inverse Simpson index using the vegan R package. Paired Mann-Whitney U tests were applied to discordant twin pairs, and Benjamini-Hochberg correction was used for multiple testing. TCRdb reprocessed the reads into one record per CDR3 protein sequence, lacking DNA. It is TCRdb's table, rather than the study itself, that gives the V and J calls and clone size. The data table for this sample lists 350,000 to 500,000 distinct CDR3 sequences. 2% to 3% of the sample belongs to the ten largest clones.

Comments on this clonotype: No cognate antigen has been identified for it.

From each donor, a roughly 2.3 ml peripheral blood sample was collected into PAXgene tubes and stored at -80 degrees C. Without any T cell sorting, total RNA was extracted from whole blood using the PAXgene blood miRNA kit on an automated QIAcube. Peripheral blood from monozygotic twin pairs who were concordant or discordant for inflammatory bowel disease underwent deep TCRalpha and TCRbeta repertoire profiling using unique molecular barcoding. Smoking habits were recorded for all twin pairs, and each individual was classified as a current, former or never smoker. The source is a human donor with ulcerative colitis or Crohn's disease, or a healthy co-twin of an affected twin (not recorded which). The chain couples TRBV7-3 to TRBJ2-5; TCRdb's D call of TRBD1 is untestable without DNA. The specimen sequenced was blood. This receptor has the CDR3 CASTSPLGEETQYF.